The 11 T cell receptor beta chains reported below all come from one sample, sequenced in a study of molecular identifiers for immune sequencing clone quantification. TCRdb re-derived calls from the PCR reads in MiXCR, one entry per CDR3 protein. In the table there are approximately 590,000 distinct CDR3 sequences, 25% of which are singletons. The sequenced sample was naive CD8+ T cells from blood, with Jurkat cell RNA spiked in. Subset: FACS-sorted CD8+CD4-CCR7+CD45RA+ naive T cells. The source is a human donor in good health. Some libraries in this study had Jurkat cell RNA spiked in.

The CDR3: CASSFDTYEQYF. The CDR3 coding sequence is TGCGCCAGCAGCTTCGACACCTACGAGCAGTACTTC. This chain uses TRBV5-1 with TRBJ2-7; D gene uncertain. Germline lookup yields CDR1 SGHRS and CDR2 YFSETQ. Trimming removed 2 bases from V and 2 bases from J, with 5 bases in between. The CDR3 length is 12 residues. Full variable domain (outside the CDR3, taken from reference TRBV5-1 and TRBJ2-7): KAGVTQTPRYLIKTRGQQVTLSCSPISGHRSVSWYQQTPGQGLQFLFEYFSETQRNKGNFPGRFSGRQFSNSRSEMNVSTLELGDSALYLCASSFDTYEQYFGPGTRLTVT.

This clonotype is a singleton in its sample. The gene calls are TRBV20-1 and TRBJ2-4, with a weak D call TRBD1 (5 bases). The CDR3 runs 16 residues. V lost 0 bases and J lost 6, with 18 bases in between. The germline V gene encodes CDR1 DFQATT and CDR2 SNEGSKA (reference sequence). CDR3 nucleotides: TGCAGTGCTAGAGACTTCCGCGTAGTGGACATAAACATTCAGTACTTC. This translates into CSARDFRVVDINIQYF.

A few counts support this clonotype. The chain employs TRBV2 and TRBJ1-1; D is uncertain. CDR3 length: 14 amino acids. V lost 8 bases and J 0 bases, leaving 13 bases between the germline ends. Germline lookup yields CDR1 SNHLY and CDR2 FYNNEI. CDR3 DNA sequence: TGTGCCAGCCAGCCGGGCCCAATGAACACTGAAGCTTTCTTT. Translating gives CASQPGPMNTEAFF.

The CDR3 sequence: CASSQSGRLYEQYF. The CDR3 bases are TGTGCCAGCAGTCAAAGTGGTAGACTCTACGAGCAGTACTTC. The chain carries TRBV28 and TRBJ2-7, with unresolved D. The germline V gene encodes CDR1 MDHEN and CDR2 SYDVKM. Trimming removed 5 bases at V and 3 bases at J, with 14 bases between. This CDR3 spans 14 amino acids.

CDR3 in amino acids: CASSSRTELLEQFF. For the CDR3, the DNA is TGTGCCAGCAGTTCTCGGACAGAACTCCTGGAGCAGTTCTTC. V is TRBV12-3 or TRBV12-4 and J is TRBJ2-1; possibly TRBD1 for D (6 bases). This CDR3 region has 14 residues. Deletions cut 4 bases from V and 10 bases from J, with 17 bases between.

This clonotype was seen at least ten times. The chain uses TRBV12-3 or TRBV12-4 and TRBJ2-5, with 7 bases aligning to TRBD1. Trimming took 5 bases from V and 5 from J; bases not matched to a gene: 8. The CDR3 is 14 amino acids. CDR3 in amino acids: CASSQQGQRETQYF. In DNA form, the CDR3 reads TGTGCCAGCAGTCAACAGGGGCAGAGGGAGACCCAGTACTTC.

Comments on this clonotype: No conserved phenylalanine or tryptophan is present at the end of the CDR3, so a read error is the likely explanation. The chain couples TRBV20-1 to TRBJ2-1; D gene uncertain. Germline V gene data show CDR1 as DFQATT and CDR2 as SNEGSKA (reference sequence). The CDR3 has 12 residues. Trimming stripped 0 bases from V and 7 bases from J, with 7 bases between. CDR3 sequence reads: CSAREDVNEQFL. The CDR3 DNA follows: TGCAGTGCTAGAGAGGATGTAAATGAGCAGTTCTTG.

The chain joins TRBV4-1 to TRBJ2-7; TRBD1 aligns across 8 bases. The CDR3 sequence is 14 residues long. Germline trimming cut 3 bases from V and 2 bases from J; bases unmatched to any gene: 3. Germline lookup yields CDR1 MGHRA and CDR2 YSYEKL. In DNA form, the CDR3 reads TGCGCCAGCAGCCAGACGACAGGGGCCTACGAGCAGTACTTC. As protein: CASSQTTGAYEQYF.

The sample holds a few counts of this clonotype. The J gene is TRBJ1-4, the V gene TRBV12-3 or TRBV12-4, with 7 bases identical to TRBD1. This CDR3 has 15 residues. Trimming removed 4 bases from V and 6 bases from J; junction bases left unmatched: 8. Here the CDR3 reads CASSYGKGADEKLFF. The CDR3 nucleotides are TGTGCCAGCAGTTATGGGAAGGGGGCTGATGAAAAACTGTTTTTT.

This clonotype was counted at least ten times. V usage is TRBV6-2 or TRBV6-3 and J usage is TRBJ1-2, with 7 bases lining up with TRBD1. Germline values: CDR1 MNHEY, CDR2 SVGEGT. The CDR3 consists of 14 residues. V trimming: 2 bases; J trimming: 3 bases; junction bases outside the gene matches: 3. This CDR3 reads CASSYGTVYYGYTF. The DNA for the CDR3 is TGTGCCAGCAGTTACGGGACAGTCTACTATGGCTACACCTTC.

The V and J genes are TRBV19 and TRBJ2-7; TRBD2 is a possible D gene (6 bases). Germline assignment: CDR1 LNHDA and CDR2 SQIVND (reference sequence). The CDR3 has 15 amino acids. V was pared by 5 bases and J by 1 base, with 15 bases between. CDR3 protein: CASSPTGEESYEQYF. Written as DNA, the CDR3 is TGTGCCAGTAGTCCCACGGGGGAGGAGTCCTACGAGCAGTACTTC.